These 3 T cell receptor beta chains originate from one sample sequenced in a study of shared clonotypes between healthy human individuals. Clones were sequenced by immunoSEQ multiplex PCR, and TCRdb holds only the in-frame ones, with some missing. This sample has about half a million clones, with 78% found just once. The specimen sequenced was PBMCs. The receptor source for this set is a middle-aged woman in good health. Some clones in this sample may be carry-over from other donors' samples.

The chain's CDR3 is CASDQQGNTGELFF. In nucleotides, the CDR3 is TGTGCCAGCGATCAACAGGGAAACACCGGGGAGCTGTTTTTT. V gene TRBV2 combines with J gene TRBJ2-2; D perhaps matches TRBD1 (6 bases). The CDR3 is made up of 14 amino acids. The germline V gene encodes CDR1 SNHLY and CDR2 FYNNEI. Trimming pared 8 bases from V and 2 bases from J, leaving 12 bases between.

The CDR3: CSVEDSGDEQYF. As DNA, the CDR3 is TGCAGCGTTGAAGATAGCGGGGACGAGCAGTACTTC. The rearrangement uses TRBV29-1 and TRBJ2-7; 8 bases map to TRBD2. V lost 0 bases and J lost 5; bases outside the gene matches: 0. Germline CDR1 SQVTM, CDR2 ANQGSEA. This CDR3 is built from 12 residues.

The chain is built from TRBV28 and TRBJ2-7; possible D gene TRBD1, 7 bases. Trimming cost V 6 bases and J 3 bases, with 33 bases left between them. CDR3 size: 20 residues. Germline CDR1 MDHEN, CDR2 SYDVKM. CDR3 residues: CASSLRGLRGRQGGDYEQYF. The CDR3 DNA follows: TGTGCCAGCAGCCTGAGGGGTCTAAGGGGGCGTCAAGGAGGGGACTACGAGCAGTACTTC. Full variable domain (missing parts from reference TRBV28 and TRBJ2-7): DVKVTQSSRYLVKRTGEKVFLECVQDMDHENMFWYRQDPGLGLRLIYFSYDVKMKEKGDIPEGYSVSREKKERFSLILESASTNQTSMYLCASSLRGLRGRQGGDYEQYFGPGTRLTVT.